The rows below give T cell receptor beta chains drawn from one sample of a study of cytomegalovirus exposure and HLA in healthy donors. Clones were sequenced by immunoSEQ multiplex PCR, and TCRdb holds only the in-frame ones, with some missing. The sample has roughly 200,000 clones; over 65% are singletons. Source material: PBMCs. Source of these receptors: a man aged 55-75 years in good health and CMV-seronegative. Each CDR3 is given with its conserved first and last residue. Each record gives: CDR3 protein, CDR3 DNA, V gene, D gene, J gene, CDR3 length, clone size. A D gene is named only where the DNA matches it firmly. Expanded clones are given a class, and other clones once, few, many or no size at all.

cdr3_aa: CASSLATGFSYEQYF
cdr3_nt: TGTGCCAGCAGCTTAGCGACAGGGTTCTCCTACGAGCAGTACTTC
v_call: TRBV7-8
d_call: TRBD1
j_call: TRBJ2-7
cdr3_length: 15
clone_size: .

cdr3_aa: CATSSPDLGRGADTQYF
cdr3_nt: TGTGCCACCAGCAGCCCCGACCTTGGGCGGGGTGCAGATACGCAGTATTTT
v_call: TRBV15
d_call: .
j_call: TRBJ2-3
cdr3_length: 17
clone_size: .

cdr3_aa: CASSRLGGLSPGELFF
cdr3_nt: TGTGCCAGCAGCCGTCTAGGGGGTCTTTCCCCCGGGGAGCTGTTTTTT
v_call: TRBV7-9
d_call: .
j_call: TRBJ2-2
cdr3_length: 16
clone_size: .

cdr3_aa: CASSLGGYTQYF
cdr3_nt: TGTGCCAGCAGCTTAGGAGGATATACGCAGTATTTT
v_call: TRBV7-2
d_call: .
j_call: TRBJ2-3
cdr3_length: 12
clone_size: .

cdr3_aa: CSVATSRVYEQYF
cdr3_nt: TGCAGCGTAGCTACCTCCAGGGTATACGAGCAGTACTTC
v_call: TRBV29-1
d_call: .
j_call: TRBJ2-7
cdr3_length: 13
clone_size: .

cdr3_aa: CASSFRGTDQPQHF
cdr3_nt: TGTGCCAGCAGCTTCCGGGGGACAGATCAGCCCCAGCATTTT
v_call: TRBV5-8
d_call: TRBD1
j_call: TRBJ1-5
cdr3_length: 14
clone_size: few

cdr3_aa: CASSYQTGVGTEAFF
cdr3_nt: TGTGCCAGCAGCTATCAGACAGGGGTTGGCACTGAAGCTTTCTTT
v_call: TRBV7-2
d_call: TRBD1
j_call: TRBJ1-1
cdr3_length: 15
clone_size: .

cdr3_aa: CASSVGSGGITEAFF
cdr3_nt: TGTGCCAGCAGTGTCGGATCCGGGGGTATCACTGAAGCTTTCTTT
v_call: TRBV6-1
d_call: .
j_call: TRBJ1-1
cdr3_length: 15
clone_size: .

cdr3_aa: CASSRTSGTRSSYNEQFF
cdr3_nt: TGTGCCAGCAGTCGGACTAGCGGAACTAGAAGCTCCTACAATGAGCAGTTCTTC
v_call: TRBV28
d_call: TRBD2
j_call: TRBJ2-1
cdr3_length: 18
clone_size: .

cdr3_aa: CASSQERGGQETQYF
cdr3_nt: TGTGCCAGCAGCCAAGAGCGGGGGGGCCAAGAGACCCAGTACTTC
v_call: TRBV4-2
d_call: TRBD2
j_call: TRBJ2-5
cdr3_length: 15
clone_size: medium-sized

cdr3_aa: CASSFRGGSPLNF
cdr3_nt: TGTGCCAGCAGCTTTAGGGGTGGTTCACCCCTCAACTTT
v_call: TRBV13
d_call: .
j_call: TRBJ1-6
cdr3_length: 13
clone_size: .

cdr3_aa: CASSEYRANSPLHF
cdr3_nt: TGTGCCAGCAGTGAGTACAGGGCAAATTCACCCCTCCACTTT
v_call: TRBV25-1
d_call: .
j_call: TRBJ1-6
cdr3_length: 14
clone_size: .

cdr3_aa: CASSDPVAGGPFSDTQYF
cdr3_nt: TGCGCCAGCAGTGACCCGGTAGCGGGGGGGCCTTTTTCAGATACGCAGTATTTT
v_call: TRBV10-2
d_call: TRBD2
j_call: TRBJ2-3
cdr3_length: 18
clone_size: once

cdr3_aa: CASRTGTGSLFEKLFF
cdr3_nt: TGTGCCAGTAGGACCGGGACAGGGTCCCTTTTTGAAAAACTGTTTTTT
v_call: TRBV19
d_call: TRBD1
j_call: TRBJ1-4
cdr3_length: 16
clone_size: few

cdr3_aa: CASSLAVRQGRSYEQYF
cdr3_nt: TGTGCCAGCAGCTTAGCGGTTCGACAGGGTAGGTCCTACGAGCAGTACTTC
v_call: TRBV7-9
d_call: TRBD1
j_call: TRBJ2-7
cdr3_length: 17
clone_size: .

cdr3_aa: CASIGTANPSKAFF
cdr3_nt: TGTGCCAGTATTGGGACAGCTAATCCTTCGAAAGCTTTCTTT
v_call: TRBV19
d_call: TRBD1
j_call: TRBJ1-1
cdr3_length: 14
clone_size: few

cdr3_aa: CASRDRFSGNTIYF
cdr3_nt: TGCGCCAGCAGGGACAGGTTCTCTGGAAACACCATATATTTT
v_call: TRBV10-1
d_call: TRBD1
j_call: TRBJ1-3
cdr3_length: 14
clone_size: few

cdr3_aa: CATQVASNQPQHF
cdr3_nt: TGTGCCACACAGGTTGCTAGCAATCAGCCCCAGCATTTT
v_call: TRBV6-1
d_call: .
j_call: TRBJ1-5
cdr3_length: 13
clone_size: .

cdr3_aa: CASSQLTGPPEAFF
cdr3_nt: TGTGCCAGCAGCCAGCTGACAGGGCCCCCTGAAGCTTTCTTT
v_call: TRBV14
d_call: TRBD1
j_call: TRBJ1-1
cdr3_length: 14
clone_size: .

cdr3_aa: CSVVLIRDRCGYTF
cdr3_nt: TGCAGCGTTGTATTAATCAGGGATCGGTGTGGCTACACCTTC
v_call: TRBV29-1
d_call: .
j_call: TRBJ1-2
cdr3_length: 14
clone_size: .

cdr3_aa: CASSQVKASGRHEQFF
cdr3_nt: TGCGCCAGCAGCCAAGTTAAGGCTAGCGGGAGACATGAGCAGTTCTTC
v_call: TRBV4-3
d_call: TRBD2
j_call: TRBJ2-1
cdr3_length: 16
clone_size: .

cdr3_aa: CASSLDGHTYEQYF
cdr3_nt: TGCGCCAGCAGTCTTGATGGCCACACCTACGAGCAGTACTTC
v_call: TRBV5-1
d_call: .
j_call: TRBJ2-7
cdr3_length: 14
clone_size: few

cdr3_aa: CASSDPRTEAFF
cdr3_nt: TGCGCCAGCAGTGATCCCCGCACTGAAGCTTTCTTT
v_call: TRBV10-1
d_call: .
j_call: TRBJ1-1
cdr3_length: 12
clone_size: many

cdr3_aa: CASSLDHTRVLYF
cdr3_nt: TGTGCCAGCAGCTTAGATCACACGAGGGTGCTGTACTTC
v_call: TRBV7-2
d_call: .
j_call: TRBJ2-7
cdr3_length: 13
clone_size: .

cdr3_aa: CASSLPGQGSYGYTF
cdr3_nt: TGCGCCAGCAGCTTACCCGGACAGGGGAGCTATGGCTACACCTTC
v_call: TRBV5-1
d_call: TRBD1
j_call: TRBJ1-2
cdr3_length: 15
clone_size: .

cdr3_aa: CASSLSGGRPYSGANVLTF
cdr3_nt: TGTGCCAGCAGTTTATCTGGCGGGAGACCGTACTCTGGGGCCAACGTCCTGACTTTC
v_call: TRBV27
d_call: TRBD2
j_call: TRBJ2-6
cdr3_length: 19
clone_size: .

cdr3_aa: CSVGQTSFGGEQYF
cdr3_nt: TGCAGCGTTGGGCAGACTTCCTTTGGGGGGGAGCAGTACTTC
v_call: TRBV29-1
d_call: .
j_call: TRBJ2-7
cdr3_length: 14
clone_size: .

cdr3_aa: CASSPGFLGGYNEQYF
cdr3_nt: TGTGCCAGCAGCCCCGGTTTTTTGGGGGGGTACAACGAGCAGTACTTC
v_call: TRBV7-9
d_call: TRBD2
j_call: TRBJ2-7
cdr3_length: 16
clone_size: .

cdr3_aa: CAISPGGGGTEAFF
cdr3_nt: TGTGCCATCAGTCCAGGGGGCGGGGGCACTGAAGCTTTCTTT
v_call: TRBV10-3
d_call: TRBD1
j_call: TRBJ1-1
cdr3_length: 14
clone_size: .

cdr3_aa: CASSSPGQGVDEQYF
cdr3_nt: TGTGCCAGCAGTTCACCGGGACAGGGGGTCGACGAGCAGTACTTC
v_call: TRBV6-5
d_call: TRBD1
j_call: TRBJ2-7
cdr3_length: 15
clone_size: .

cdr3_aa: CASSLMEGDREFF
cdr3_nt: TGCGCCAGCAGCTTGATGGAGGGGGACAGGGAGTTCTTC
v_call: TRBV5-1
d_call: TRBD1
j_call: TRBJ2-1
cdr3_length: 13
clone_size: once

cdr3_aa: CASSRQGVNYGYTF
cdr3_nt: TGTGCCAGCAGTCGACAGGGGGTCAACTATGGCTACACCTTC
v_call: TRBV6-5
d_call: TRBD1
j_call: TRBJ1-2
cdr3_length: 14
clone_size: .

cdr3_aa: CASSQGGAQETQYF
cdr3_nt: TGTGCCAGCAGCCAGGGTGGGGCCCAAGAGACCCAGTACTTC
v_call: TRBV6-5
d_call: .
j_call: TRBJ2-5
cdr3_length: 14
clone_size: .

cdr3_aa: CASTKGVDGAYEQYF
cdr3_nt: TGTGCCAGCACCAAAGGGGTAGATGGAGCCTACGAGCAGTACTTC
v_call: TRBV9
d_call: .
j_call: TRBJ2-7
cdr3_length: 15
clone_size: .

cdr3_aa: CASSSLNTYGYTF
cdr3_nt: TGTGCCAGTTCCTCCCTCAACACCTATGGCTACACCTTC
v_call: TRBV18
d_call: .
j_call: TRBJ1-2
cdr3_length: 13
clone_size: .

cdr3_aa: CASSHRGGASTDTQYF
cdr3_nt: TGTGCCAGTAGCCATCGGGGAGGGGCTAGCACAGATACGCAGTATTTT
v_call: TRBV19
d_call: TRBD2
j_call: TRBJ2-3
cdr3_length: 16
clone_size: once

cdr3_aa: CSADRDSHGTEAFF
cdr3_nt: TGCAGCGCCGACCGGGACAGCCATGGCACTGAAGCTTTCTTT
v_call: TRBV29-1
d_call: TRBD1
j_call: TRBJ1-1
cdr3_length: 14
clone_size: .

cdr3_aa: CAWSVRKGAGAEAFF
cdr3_nt: TGTGCCTGGAGTGTACGCAAGGGGGCAGGGGCTGAAGCTTTCTTT
v_call: TRBV30
d_call: TRBD1
j_call: TRBJ1-1
cdr3_length: 15
clone_size: .

cdr3_aa: CASSEGGGAGAFNEQFF
cdr3_nt: TGCGCCAGCAGTGAGGGCGGTGGGGCCGGAGCATTCAATGAGCAGTTCTTC
v_call: TRBV10-2
d_call: .
j_call: TRBJ2-1
cdr3_length: 17
clone_size: .

cdr3_aa: CASSLWAGGRNTEAFF
cdr3_nt: TGTGCCAGCAGCTTATGGGCAGGGGGCAGGAACACTGAAGCTTTCTTT
v_call: TRBV7-2
d_call: TRBD1
j_call: TRBJ1-1
cdr3_length: 16
clone_size: once

cdr3_aa: CASSLAERTDTQYF
cdr3_nt: TGTGCCAGCAGCTTGGCCGAGAGAACAGATACGCAGTATTTT
v_call: TRBV5-4
d_call: .
j_call: TRBJ2-3
cdr3_length: 14
clone_size: .

cdr3_aa: CSVRETYGYPF
cdr3_nt: TGCAGCGTCAGGGAAACCTATGGCTACCCCTTC
v_call: TRBV29-1
d_call: .
j_call: TRBJ1-2
cdr3_length: 11
clone_size: .

cdr3_aa: CASSWSGDTEAFF
cdr3_nt: TGTGCCAGCAGTTGGTCAGGGGACACTGAAGCTTTCTTT
v_call: TRBV27
d_call: .
j_call: TRBJ1-1
cdr3_length: 13
clone_size: .

cdr3_aa: CASSPPSGRAGGTQYF
cdr3_nt: TGTGCCAGCAGCCCCCCCTCCGGGAGGGCCGGTGGTACGCAGTATTTT
v_call: TRBV7-9
d_call: TRBD2
j_call: TRBJ2-3
cdr3_length: 16
clone_size: .

cdr3_aa: CASGQTVENTGELFF
cdr3_nt: TGTGCCAGCGGACAGACAGTAGAGAACACCGGGGAGCTGTTTTTT
v_call: TRBV5-4
d_call: .
j_call: TRBJ2-2
cdr3_length: 15
clone_size: .

cdr3_aa: CASSSQGVDTIYF
cdr3_nt: TGTGCCAGCAGCTCACAGGGCGTCGACACCATATATTTT
v_call: TRBV7-2
d_call: .
j_call: TRBJ1-3
cdr3_length: 13
clone_size: .

cdr3_aa: CASSLAEATDTQYF
cdr3_nt: TGTGCCAGCAGCTTAGCTGAGGCCACAGATACGCAGTATTTT
v_call: TRBV7-2
d_call: .
j_call: TRBJ2-3
cdr3_length: 14
clone_size: .

cdr3_aa: CASSLSGSSTIEQYF
cdr3_nt: TGTGCCAGCAGCTTAAGCGGCAGCTCTACGATCGAGCAGTACTTC
v_call: TRBV7-9
d_call: .
j_call: TRBJ2-7
cdr3_length: 15
clone_size: .

cdr3_aa: CASSFGTSGLAKNIQYF
cdr3_nt: TGTGCCAGCAGCTTCGGGACTAGCGGGCTAGCCAAAAACATTCAGTACTTC
v_call: TRBV7-9
d_call: TRBD2
j_call: TRBJ2-4
cdr3_length: 17
clone_size: .

cdr3_aa: CARRKDASGGDQETQYF
cdr3_nt: TGTGCCAGAAGAAAAGACGCTAGCGGGGGGGACCAAGAGACCCAGTACTTC
v_call: TRBV5-4
d_call: TRBD2
j_call: TRBJ2-5
cdr3_length: 17
clone_size: .

cdr3_aa: CASSEAGWRVSNQPQNF
cdr3_nt: TGTGCCAGCAGTGAAGCAGGATGGAGAGTTAGCAATCAGCCCCAGAATTTT
v_call: TRBV2
d_call: .
j_call: TRBJ1-5
cdr3_length: 17
clone_size: .

cdr3_aa: CASRNRGLSEAFF
cdr3_nt: TGTGCCAGTAGGAACAGGGGGCTCTCTGAAGCTTTCTTT
v_call: TRBV19
d_call: TRBD1
j_call: TRBJ1-1
cdr3_length: 13
clone_size: .

cdr3_aa: CASSSPQGLYEQYF
cdr3_nt: TGCGCCAGCAGCTCACCTCAGGGGCTCTACGAGCAGTACTTC
v_call: TRBV10-2
d_call: .
j_call: TRBJ2-7
cdr3_length: 14
clone_size: .

cdr3_aa: CASRDSSTDTQYF
cdr3_nt: TGTGCCAGTCGGGACTCTAGCACAGATACGCAGTATTTT
v_call: TRBV27
d_call: .
j_call: TRBJ2-3
cdr3_length: 13
clone_size: .

cdr3_aa: CASSLPGGNTEAFF
cdr3_nt: TGTGCCAGCAGCTTGCCCGGGGGGAACACTGAAGCTTTCTTT
v_call: TRBV5-6
d_call: .
j_call: TRBJ1-1
cdr3_length: 14
clone_size: .

cdr3_aa: CASSLGRGQETQYF
cdr3_nt: TGTGCCAGCAGCTTAGGCAGGGGCCAAGAGACCCAGTACTTC
v_call: TRBV7-2
d_call: .
j_call: TRBJ2-5
cdr3_length: 14
clone_size: .

cdr3_aa: CASRGLAGPLDTQYF
cdr3_nt: TGTGCCAGCAGAGGACTAGCGGGTCCCCTTGATACGCAGTATTTT
v_call: TRBV6-5
d_call: TRBD2
j_call: TRBJ2-3
cdr3_length: 15
clone_size: .

cdr3_aa: CASSQVWGSGSSYEQYF
cdr3_nt: TGCGCCAGCAGCCAAGTCTGGGGTAGCGGGAGCTCCTACGAGCAGTACTTC
v_call: TRBV4-1
d_call: TRBD2
j_call: TRBJ2-7
cdr3_length: 17
clone_size: .

cdr3_aa: CASSLGTSGRTNSYEQYF
cdr3_nt: TGCGCCAGCAGCTTGGGGACTAGCGGGAGGACTAACTCCTACGAGCAGTACTTC
v_call: TRBV5-1
d_call: TRBD2
j_call: TRBJ2-7
cdr3_length: 18
clone_size: .

cdr3_aa: CASSQDLGGAGYETQYF
cdr3_nt: TGCGCCAGCAGCCAAGATTTAGGGGGAGCGGGATATGAGACCCAGTACTTC
v_call: TRBV4-3
d_call: .
j_call: TRBJ2-5
cdr3_length: 17
clone_size: once